These 10 T cell receptor beta chains originate from one sample sequenced in a study of blood T cell repertoires in COVID-19. The repertoire was sequenced with immunoSEQ multiplex PCR; TCRdb's copy has only in-frame clones and lacks some. The sample holds about 470,000 clones; roughly 90% are singletons and the top ten take 0.7%. Sequencing was done on a sample of PBMCs or T cells enriched from blood (not recorded which). The receptors here all came from a young woman who had recovered from COVID-19.

V usage is TRBV18 and J usage is TRBJ2-3; 8 nucleotides line up with TRBD2. The CDR3 runs to 15 residues. The ends lost 6 bases at V and 2 bases at J; junction bases unmatched: 7. The germline CDR1 and CDR2 sequences are KGHSH and LQKENI. CDR3 loop: CASSLAGFPTDTQYF. The CDR3 DNA follows: TGTGCCAGCTCCTTAGCGGGGTTTCCCACAGATACGCAGTATTTT.

The chain joins TRBV12-3 or TRBV12-4 to TRBJ2-7, with 7 bases identical to TRBD1. The trim removed 7 bases at V and 6 bases at J, leaving 9 bases unmatched. The CDR3 runs to 13 residues. The CDR3 loop is CASNPTGWGEQYF. In nucleotides, the CDR3 is TGTGCCAGCAATCCGACAGGGTGGGGCGAGCAGTACTTC.

The rearrangement uses TRBV2 and TRBJ2-5; possibly TRBD1 for D (6 bases). The germline gives CDR1 SNHLY, CDR2 FYNNEI. Trimming removed 0 bases at V and 0 bases at J, with 23 bases between. The CDR3 is 20 amino acids. The CDR3 loop reads CASSEALRGGSSPNQETQYF. CDR3 in DNA: TGTGCCAGCAGTGAAGCGCTTCGAGGGGGTAGTAGCCCAAACCAAGAGACCCAGTACTTC. The entire variable domain, with the rest obtained from reference TRBV2 and TRBJ2-5, is as follows: EPEVTQTPSHQVTQMGQEVILRCVPISNHLYFYWYRQILGQKVEFLVSFYNNEISEKSEIFDDQFSVERPDGSNFTLKIRSTKLEDSAMYFCASSEALRGGSSPNQETQYFGPGTRLLVL.

This chain uses TRBV3-1 (or the pseudogene TRBV3-2) with TRBJ2-7; TRBD2 matches at 7 bases. The CDR3 is 16 residues long. The trim removed 4 bases at V and 2 bases at J, leaving 11 bases unmatched. Germline-derived CDR1 and CDR2 are LGHDT and YNNKEL (reference sequence). The CDR3 coding sequence is TGTGCCAGCAGCCCCGAAGCGGGCGGGGGAGCCTACGAGCAGTACTTC. Translated: CASSPEAGGGAYEQYF.

This clone was seen a handful of times. This sequence joins TRBV19 and TRBJ1-6; D is undetermined. Germline V gives CDR1 LNHDA, CDR2 SQIVND (reference sequence). Trimming removed 1 base at V and 7 bases at J, with 11 bases between. The CDR3 extends over 15 amino acids. The CDR3: CASSIVPAENSPLHF. The DNA of the CDR3 is TGTGCCAGTAGTATAGTTCCTGCGGAGAATTCACCCCTCCACTTT.

V gene TRBV7-8 combines with J gene TRBJ1-1; D gene ambiguous. V was shortened by 0 bases and J by 7 bases, with 9 bases between the two germline ends. The CDR3 runs 13 residues. The V gene's germline CDR1 is SGHVS and CDR2 FQNEAQ. The CDR3 region is CASSLAKQLEAFF. CDR3 bases: TGTGCCAGCAGCTTAGCGAAACAGCTTGAAGCTTTCTTT.

The chain is built from TRBV7-6 and TRBJ1-6, with TRBD1 matching 7 bases. Trimming at V came to 1 base and at J to 9 bases, leaving 6 bases not matched to a gene. The length of the CDR3 is 15 residues. CDR1 and CDR2 from the germline V gene are SGHVS and FNYEAQ. CDR3: CASSLGRDRLSPLHF. In nucleotides, the CDR3 is TGTGCCAGCAGCTTAGGGCGGGACAGACTTTCACCCCTCCACTTT.

This chain links TRBV7-3 with TRBJ1-1, with TRBD1 identical over 9 bases. Germline assignment: CDR1 SGHTA and CDR2 FQGTGA. CDR3 length: 20 residues. V lost 2 bases, J lost 4 bases, and 20 bases stayed unmatched. The CDR3 sequence: CASSLEATGTGTLRGTEAFF. CDR3 in DNA: TGTGCCAGCAGCTTAGAGGCGACCGGGACAGGGACCCTTAGGGGCACTGAAGCTTTCTTT.

Here the CDR3 reads CASSLGPGASYGYTF. CDR3 bases: TGTGCCAGCAGCTTGGGGCCAGGGGCTTCCTATGGCTACACCTTC. This sequence joins TRBV7-3 and TRBJ1-2, with D maybe TRBD1 (6 bases). Germline assignment: CDR1 SGHTA and CDR2 FQGTGA. The CDR3 has 15 amino acids. Trimming left V 3 bases short and J 4 bases short, with 15 bases between.

The chain is built from TRBV6-5 and TRBJ2-7; D possibly corresponds to TRBD1 (5 bases). From germline, CDR1 is MNHEY and CDR2 SVGAGI. The CDR3 is 13 residues long. Trimming stripped 1 base from V and 2 bases from J, with 6 bases between. In nucleotides, the CDR3 is TGTGCCAGCAGTTACTTACAGGCCTACGAGCAGTACTTC. Amino acids: CASSYLQAYEQYF.